One and the same sample provided the 32 T cell receptor beta chains below, sequenced in a study of T cells in Graves' hyperthyroidism and ophthalmopathy. RNA transcripts yielded amplified TCR beta CDR3 regions. HTBI primers drove first-round RT-PCR of the TCR CDR3. TCRdb reprocessed the multiplex PCR reads with MiXCR, giving one entry per CDR3 protein. The data contain hundreds of thousands of distinct CDR3 sequences, more than 14% of them singletons. The sequenced material came from blood. These receptors all come from a woman aged 50 to 60 with Graves' ophthalmopathy.

This clonotype was observed a few times. The chain employs TRBV5-1 and TRBJ2-3; TRBD2 matches at 9 bases. Trimming removed 0 bases from V and 5 bases from J; junction bases left unmatched: 10. CDR1 and CDR2 (germline): SGHRS, YFSETQ. The CDR3 spans 17 residues. The CDR3 is CASSLGIAGVVVDTQYF. DNA of the CDR3: TGCGCCAGCAGCTTGGGTATAGCGGGAGTGGTTGTAGATACGCAGTATTTT.

The chain combines TRBV6-5 with TRBJ2-7; 7 positions match TRBD2. Germline lookup yields CDR1 MNHEY and CDR2 SVGAGI. CDR3 length: 14 residues. The trim removed 6 bases at V and 2 bases at J, leaving 7 bases unmatched. The CDR3 DNA follows: TGTGCCAGCAGGTACCTAGCGGAGCCCTACGAGCAGTACTTC. Amino acid sequence: CASRYLAEPYEQYF.

This clonotype was observed many times. The chain is built from TRBV3-1 and TRBJ1-6; 7 bases are shared with TRBD1. V was clipped by 1 base and J by 8 bases; unmatched bases: 8. Germline V gene sequence: CDR1 LGHDT, CDR2 YNNKEL (reference sequence). CDR3 size: 16 residues. The CDR3 bases are TGTGCCAGCAGCCAAGGGATGGGCAGGGGGGATTCACCCCTCCACTTT. Amino acids: CASSQGMGRGDSPLHF.

The J gene is TRBJ2-3, the V gene TRBV20-1; 8 positions match TRBD2. Germline assignment: CDR1 DFQATT and CDR2 SNEGSKA (reference sequence). With 0 bases clipped from V and 4 bases from J, the junction kept 9 bases outside the gene matches. CDR3 length: 16 residues. Here the CDR3 reads CSARDQGGRLSDTQYF. The CDR3 DNA reads TGCAGTGCTAGAGATCAGGGCGGGAGGCTCTCAGATACGCAGTATTTT.

This chain links TRBV19 with TRBJ2-7; D unresolved. This CDR3 contains 14 residues. With 2 bases removed from V and 5 bases from J, the gap between germline ends came to 13 bases. The V gene's germline CDR1 is LNHDA and CDR2 SQIVND (reference sequence). The CDR3 spells CASSILYGFNEQYF. The CDR3 coding sequence is TGTGCCAGTAGTATATTATACGGTTTTAACGAGCAGTACTTC.

This clonotype was observed at least ten times. The rearrangement links TRBV4-3 to TRBJ1-1; TRBD1 matches 10 bases. The CDR3 sequence is 16 residues long. Germline V gives CDR1 LGHNA, CDR2 YSLEER. The junction had 4 bases not matched to a gene; V was cut back by 0 bases and J by 3 bases. CDR3 nucleotide sequence: TGCGCCAGCAGCCAAGAATGGACAGGGGGTTACACTGAAGCTTTCTTT. This translates into CASSQEWTGGYTEAFF.

This clonotype was counted ten times or more. J is TRBJ2-7 and V is TRBV6-2 or TRBV6-3; 10 bases are a match to TRBD2. This CDR3 spans 16 amino acids. Trimming removed 2 bases from V and 0 bases from J; junction bases left unmatched: 4. CDR1 and CDR2 from the germline V gene are MNHEY and SVGEGT. This CDR3 reads CASSYRTSGASYEQYF. CDR3 in DNA: TGTGCCAGCAGTTACCGCACTAGCGGGGCCTCCTACGAGCAGTACTTC.

This clonotype was recorded a few times. This chain joins TRBV6-6 and TRBJ1-1, with D perhaps matching TRBD1 (5 bases). V was cut by 2 bases and J by 4 bases, with 11 bases left in between. Germline V gene data show CDR1 as MNHNY and CDR2 as SVGAGI (reference sequence). The CDR3 contains 14 residues. The DNA for the CDR3 is TGTGCCAGCAGTTACGGGGGGTCGGGCACTGAAGCTTTCTTT. As protein: CASSYGGSGTEAFF.

The rearrangement uses TRBV11-2 and TRBJ1-6, with D uncertain. CDR1 is SGHAT, CDR2 FQNNGV, per germline. Trimming left V 0 bases short and J 0 bases short, with 6 bases between. CDR3 length: 16 residues. CDR3 DNA: TGTGCCAGCAGCTTAGATGGAGGCTCCTATAATTCACCCCTCCACTTT. Its protein product is CASSLDGGSYNSPLHF.

This clonotype appeared many times. The chain has TRBV20-1 and TRBJ2-1, with 12 bases fitting TRBD2. CDR1 DFQATT and CDR2 SNEGSKA come from the germline V gene (reference sequence). The CDR3 is 17 amino acids. With 0 bases clipped from V and 8 bases from J, the junction kept 11 bases outside the gene matches. The CDR3 is CSARDPHLAGGPDEQFF. Written as DNA, the CDR3 is TGCAGTGCTAGAGACCCACATCTAGCGGGAGGGCCGGATGAGCAGTTCTTC.

In this sample, this clonotype turned up many times. The junction differs from germline at one of its ends, possibly a read error. The chain recombines TRBV5-1 with TRBJ1-4; possible D gene TRBD1, 6 bases. Germline V gene lookup returns CDR1 SGHRS and CDR2 YFSETQ. The CDR3 consists of 14 residues. The CDR3 region is CASSLEGVGEKLFF. For the CDR3, the DNA is TGTGCCAGCAGCTTAGAGGGGGTGGGTGAAAAACTGTTTTTT.

This chain joins TRBV19 and TRBJ2-1, with 15 bases aligning to TRBD2. This CDR3 is 20 amino acids long. Trimming cost V 5 bases and J 0 bases; bases outside gene matches: 11. Germline V gives CDR1 LNHDA, CDR2 SQIVND (reference sequence). CDR3 sequence: CASSPRTSGRAQSSYNEQFF. The CDR3 region has the DNA TGTGCCAGTAGTCCACGGACTAGCGGGAGGGCACAGAGCTCCTACAATGAGCAGTTCTTC.

Turning to this clonotype: An end of the junction differs from the germline gene, which may be a read error. The rearrangement joins TRBV27 to TRBJ1-2; maybe TRBD1 (5 bases). CDR3 length: 12 amino acids. Germline CDR1 MNHEY, CDR2 SMNVEV (reference sequence). The CDR3 protein is CASLKRGFGYSF. In nucleotides, the CDR3 is TGTGCCAGCCTCAAAAGGGGCTTTGGCTACAGCTTC.

The V gene is TRBV28, the J gene TRBJ1-6, with TRBD1 matching 9 bases. The CDR3 totals 12 residues. Germline lookup yields CDR1 MDHEN and CDR2 SYDVKM. V was pared by 5 bases and J by 12 bases, with 2 bases of the junction left unmatched. The CDR3 DNA reads as TGTGCCAGCAGTGGGACAGGGCTACCCCTCCACTTT. Encoded protein: CASSGTGLPLHF. The whole variable domain, filled in from reference TRBV28 and TRBJ1-6, reads DVKVTQSSRYLVKRTGEKVFLECVQDMDHENMFWYRQDPGLGLRLIYFSYDVKMKEKGDIPEGYSVSREKKERFSLILESASTNQTSMYLCASSGTGLPLHFGNGTRLTVT.

In this sample, this clonotype turned up many times. V gene TRBV27 combines with J gene TRBJ1-5, with D maybe TRBD1 (5 bases). This CDR3 has 15 residues. Trimming pared 3 bases from V and 4 bases from J, leaving 13 bases between. From germline, CDR1 is MNHEY and CDR2 SMNVEV (reference sequence). The CDR3 protein is CASSLSPRANQPQHF. CDR3 bases: TGTGCCAGCAGTTTGTCGCCCAGGGCTAATCAGCCCCAGCATTTT.

This chain connects TRBV6-2 or TRBV6-3 to TRBJ1-5; a possible D gene is TRBD1 (6 bases). The ends were cut back, 5 bases at V and 0 bases at J, with 11 bases in the middle. CDR1 is MNHEY and CDR2 is SVGEGT in the germline V gene. This CDR3 has 15 residues. The CDR3 sequence: CASSKDSYSNQPQHF. The DNA for the CDR3 is TGTGCCAGCAGTAAGGACAGTTATAGCAATCAGCCCCAGCATTTT.

This clonotype has just a few counts. J is TRBJ2-1 and V is TRBV12-5; 9 nucleotides match TRBD1. Trimming at V came to 6 bases and at J to 6 bases, leaving 6 bases not matched to a gene. The length of the CDR3 is 14 residues. Germline V CDR1 and CDR2: LGHNT, FRNRAP. The CDR3 DNA reads as TGTGCTAGTGGATCGGGACAGGGTGTCAATGAGCAGTTCTTC. It translates to CASGSGQGVNEQFF.

CDR3: CASSLGLPTNEQFF. CDR3 nucleotides: TGCGCCAGCAGCTTGGGACTACCGACCAATGAGCAGTTCTTC. The gene calls are TRBV5-1 and TRBJ2-1, with TRBD2 as a possible D gene (5 bases). The V and J ends lost 0 bases and 6 bases respectively, with 10 bases between them. The CDR3 contains 14 residues. Looked up from germline, CDR1 is SGHRS and CDR2 is YFSETQ. The full variable domain, its missing parts supplied by reference TRBV5-1 and TRBJ2-1, is KAGVTQTPRYLIKTRGQQVTLSCSPISGHRSVSWYQQTPGQGLQFLFEYFSETQRNKGNFPGRFSGRQFSNSRSEMNVSTLELGDSALYLCASSLGLPTNEQFFGPGTRLTVL.

This clonotype was picked up a small number of times. The chain carries TRBV7-8 and TRBJ1-6; D is possibly TRBD1 (5 bases). The germline V gene encodes CDR1 SGHVS and CDR2 FQNEAQ. The V gene lost 5 bases and the J gene lost 9 bases, with 8 bases spanning the gap. The CDR3 runs to 12 residues. The CDR3 spells CASSHRGSPLHF. The CDR3 DNA sequence: TGTGCCAGCAGCCATAGGGGTTCACCCCTCCACTTT.

This chain joins TRBV28 and TRBJ1-6, with D maybe TRBD1 (6 bases). Looked up from germline, CDR1 is MDHEN and CDR2 is SYDVKM. CDR3 size: 17 residues. With 5 bases removed from V and 2 bases from J, the gap between germline ends came to 16 bases. The CDR3 DNA reads as TGTGCCAGCAGTCTCCTGGGCGGGACACCCTATAATTCACCCCTCCACTTT. This sequence encodes CASSLLGGTPYNSPLHF.

This clonotype has a count of ten or more. The chain couples TRBV7-2 to TRBJ2-7; D is uncertain. Germline CDR1 and CDR2: SGHTA and FQGNSA. V gave up 3 bases and J gave up 0 bases, with 18 bases separating them. This CDR3 has 17 residues. The CDR3 loop reads CASSFTPGFSLSYEQYF. CDR3 coding DNA: TGTGCCAGCAGCTTCACCCCCGGATTCTCCCTCTCCTACGAGCAGTACTTC.

This clonotype occurred many times. The V call is TRBV7-9, the J call TRBJ2-2; D perhaps matches TRBD1 (6 bases). The CDR3 length is 13 residues. V was trimmed by 6 bases and J by 4 bases, leaving 9 bases between them. CDR1 and CDR2 (germline): SEHNR, FQNEAQ (reference sequence). The chain's CDR3 is CASSLGATGELFF. The CDR3 DNA reads as TGTGCCAGCAGTTTGGGGGCCACCGGGGAGCTGTTTTTT.

This clonotype was seen more than once but under ten times. The chain links TRBV6-5 to TRBJ1-5; TRBD1 might be the D (5 bases). Trimming removed 0 bases at V and 7 bases at J, with 10 bases between. The germline V gene encodes CDR1 MNHEY and CDR2 SVGAGI. This CDR3 has 14 amino acids. CDR3 DNA sequence: TGTGCCAGCAGTTACTCGGTTTGGGACCAGCCCCAGCATTTT. Translated: CASSYSVWDQPQHF.

This clonotype was recorded many times. The genes are TRBV27 and TRBJ1-1; unclear D gene. The CDR3 is 14 residues long. Trimming shortened V by 4 bases and J by 8 bases, and 17 bases separated the two germline ends. CDR1 and CDR2 from the germline V gene are MNHEY and SMNVEV (reference sequence). In DNA form, the CDR3 reads TGTGCCAGCAGTTCCCAAATTGAGTCAGTCGAAGCTTTCTTT. It translates to CASSSQIESVEAFF.

In this sample, this clonotype turned up a few times. The J gene is TRBJ2-5, the V gene TRBV5-1, with D possibly matching TRBD1 (5 bases). This CDR3 is built from 16 residues. Germline-derived CDR1 and CDR2 are SGHRS and YFSETQ. The ends were cut back, 1 base at V and 0 bases at J, with 13 bases in the middle. In DNA form, the CDR3 reads TGCGCCAGCAGCTTGAAGGCAGGGCCGTACCAAGAGACCCAGTACTTC. Protein product: CASSLKAGPYQETQYF. The full variable domain, its missing parts supplied by reference TRBV5-1 and TRBJ2-5, is KAGVTQTPRYLIKTRGQQVTLSCSPISGHRSVSWYQQTPGQGLQFLFEYFSETQRNKGNFPGRFSGRQFSNSRSEMNVSTLELGDSALYLCASSLKAGPYQETQYFGPGTRLLVL.

This clonotype turned up a few times. The gene calls are TRBV7-3 and TRBJ2-1; D unresolved. Germline-derived CDR1 and CDR2 are SGHTA and FQGTGA. With 5 bases removed from V and 0 bases from J, the gap between germline ends came to 11 bases. This CDR3 comprises 15 residues. CDR3 bases: TGTGCCAGCAGCGACGGTTGGAGCTCCTACAATGAGCAGTTCTTC. This translates into CASSDGWSSYNEQFF.

The table lists this clonotype with many counts. V and J are TRBV7-2 and TRBJ1-2; D is perhaps TRBD1 (5 bases). The germline CDR1 and CDR2 sequences are SGHTA and FQGNSA. The CDR3 runs to 16 residues. V was trimmed by 0 bases and J by 4 bases, leaving 15 bases between them. CDR3 in DNA: TGTGCCAGCAGCTTAGCCTTAGCGGCGGGGGGCTATGGCTACACCTTC. This sequence encodes CASSLALAAGGYGYTF.

This clonotype appeared many times. The V gene is TRBV7-3, the J gene TRBJ2-1, with D possibly matching TRBD2 (6 bases). Trimming shortened V by 1 base and J by 0 bases, and 7 bases separated the two germline ends. The CDR3 loop spans 15 amino acids. Germline assignment: CDR1 SGHTA and CDR2 FQGTGA. The CDR3 region has the DNA TGTGCCAGCAGCTTAATAGCGGACTCCTACAATGAGCAGTTCTTC. Translation: CASSLIADSYNEQFF.

V usage is TRBV19 and J usage is TRBJ1-5, with D possibly matching TRBD1 (6 bases). The CDR3 totals 14 residues. Trimming removed 7 bases from V and 4 bases from J, with 14 bases in between. Looked up from germline, CDR1 is LNHDA and CDR2 is SQIVND (reference sequence). The CDR3 sequence: CASTRTDRNQPQHF. The CDR3 region has the DNA TGTGCCAGTACCAGAACGGACAGAAATCAGCCCCAGCATTTT.

This clonotype showed up many times. The V gene is TRBV4-3, the J gene TRBJ2-7; 8 positions match TRBD2. Trimming at V came to 3 bases and at J to 0 bases, leaving 4 bases not matched to a gene. The CDR3 runs 15 residues. Germline values: CDR1 LGHNA, CDR2 YSLEER. The CDR3 DNA follows: TGCGCCAGCAGCCACGACGGGACTAGCTCCTACGAGCAGTACTTC. This codes for CASSHDGTSSYEQYF.

V and J are TRBV20-1 and TRBJ2-3; unclear D gene. CDR3 length equals 13 residues. Germline CDR1 and CDR2: DFQATT and SNEGSKA (reference sequence). Trimming took off 3 bases at V and 0 bases at J, with 7 bases between the two ends. CDR3 bases: TGCAGTGCTAGTTTCCCGAGCACAGATACGCAGTATTTT. Amino acid sequence: CSASFPSTDTQYF.

This clonotype was seen only a few times. Since a much larger clone is just one base distant, this may be a read error. The V and J genes are TRBV3-1 and TRBJ1-5; D not certain. CDR1 is LGHDT and CDR2 is YNNKEL in the germline V gene (reference sequence). The CDR3 runs 15 residues. Here the CDR3 DNA reads TGTGTCAGCAGCCAAGATCCGGGATCCCATCAGCCCCAGCATTTT. It codes for CVSSQDPGSHQPQHF.